This T cell receptor beta chain came from a study of blood T cell repertoires in COVID-19. Study-wide context: T cells, B-cell-depleted T cells, or PBMCs supplied cDNA or gDNA.

Germline V gene sequence: CDR1 SNHLY, CDR2 FYNNEI. The germline V and J ends were trimmed by 8 bases and 6 bases, with 8 bases remaining between them. The CDR3 sequence is 11 residues long. Clones were sequenced by immunoSEQ multiplex PCR, and TCRdb holds only the in-frame ones, with some missing. The profile shows tens of thousands of clones, about nine tenths of them singletons. Material: peripheral blood. The origin of this receptor is a man between 45 and 60 years old with COVID-19, enrolled during active disease. V and J are TRBV2 and TRBJ2-1, with D perhaps TRBD1 (5 bases). CDR3 DNA: TGTGCCAGCCTGCAGGGCAATGAGCAGTTCTTC. Translating gives CASLQGNEQFF. Based on the CDR3 plus reference TRBV2 and TRBJ2-1, the full variable domain is EPEVTQTPSHQVTQMGQEVILRCVPISNHLYFYWYRQILGQKVEFLVSFYNNEISEKSEIFDDQFSVERPDGSNFTLKIRSTKLEDSAMYFCASLQGNEQFFGPGTRLTVL.